This is a list of T cell receptor beta chains from one sample in a study of control samples from healthy donors and cancer patients. Clones were sequenced by immunoSEQ multiplex PCR, and TCRdb holds only the in-frame ones, with some missing. Among about 89,000 clones, around nine tenths were seen once, and the ten largest hold roughly 21%. The source material was blood. Receptors originate from a man aged 25 to 40 in good health. Each CDR3 is given with its conserved first and last residue. D genes are given only for firm matches.

V: TRBV11-2; J: TRBJ2-2; D: NA; CDR3: CASSSRTDTGTGELFF
V: TRBV29-1; J: TRBJ1-4; D: TRBD1; CDR3: CSVGTGTNEKLFF
V: TRBV30; J: TRBJ1-1; D: TRBD1; CDR3: CAWSVTSGGAGDTEAFF
V: TRBV27; J: TRBJ2-1; D: NA; CDR3: CASSLSGTYNEQFF
V: TRBV13; J: TRBJ2-6; D: NA; CDR3: CASSPDPGANVLTF
V: TRBV12-3/TRBV12-4; J: TRBJ2-5; D: NA; CDR3: CASRREQETQYF
V: TRBV27; J: TRBJ1-6; D: NA; CDR3: CASNIQGPNSPLHF
V: TRBV15; J: TRBJ1-1; D: TRBD1; CDR3: CATKDRVNTEAFF
V: TRBV10-1; J: TRBJ1-1; D: NA; CDR3: CASTAGTLMNTEAFF
V: TRBV7-9; J: TRBJ2-5; D: TRBD1; CDR3: CASRPTGGQETQYF
V: TRBV7-9; J: TRBJ1-2; D: NA; CDR3: CASSLEASHGYTF
V: TRBV3-1/TRBV3-2; J: TRBJ1-1; D: NA; CDR3: CASSQRENTEAFF
V: TRBV5-4; J: TRBJ1-4; D: NA; CDR3: CASSSGQKGTNEKLFF
V: TRBV5-1; J: TRBJ1-1; D: TRBD1; CDR3: CASSVDRGNTEAFF
V: TRBV28; J: TRBJ2-7; D: NA; CDR3: CASSLQGQYF
V: TRBV30; J: TRBJ1-1; D: NA; CDR3: CAWSRTAGTEAFF
V: TRBV6-5; J: TRBJ1-2; D: TRBD1; CDR3: CASKGGIGYTF
V: TRBV5-4; J: TRBJ1-1; D: NA; CDR3: CASSQDSLNTEAFF
V: TRBV24-1; J: TRBJ2-5; D: NA; CDR3: CATSVSGVETQYF
V: TRBV15; J: TRBJ2-7; D: NA; CDR3: CATSRDISGSYEQYF
V: TRBV5-6; J: TRBJ2-5; D: TRBD2; CDR3: CASSFGTNQETQYF
V: TRBV21-1; J: TRBJ1-3; D: NA; CDR3: CASTTTWDNRSGNTIYF